The clone carrying this T cell receptor (beta chain) was counted only a few times. Original methodology: The assay estimated nucleated cells by amplifying reference gene primers. The repertoire was sequenced with immunoSEQ multiplex PCR; TCRdb's copy has only in-frame clones and lacks some. V and J calls and clone size are given by that table; D and trimming were obtained from the DNA. The repertoire consists of around 99,000 clones, with 80% occurring once and the leading ten covering around 4.2%. The data were taken from a study of blood T cell repertoires in COVID-19. Looking at the study overall: The samples span acute and convalescent COVID-19 from the United States, Italy and Spain. PBMCs, B-cell-depleted T cells, or T cells provided the cDNA or gDNA that made up the material.

The germline V gene encodes CDR1 SGHDT and CDR2 YYEEEE. V lost 2 bases and J 2 bases, leaving 10 bases between the germline ends. CDR3 length equals 14 residues. The sample consisted of peripheral blood. This TCR was sampled from a human donor in a cohort sampled during active or convalescent COVID-19. V is TRBV5-6 and J is TRBJ1-1; TRBD1 might be the D (5 bases). The CDR3 DNA follows: TGTGCCAGCAGCTTCCGGGGGGGAAACACTGAAGCTTTCTTT. Translating it yields CASSFRGGNTEAFF.